This T cell receptor beta chain emerged from a study of blood T cell repertoires in COVID-19. Study processing details: Amplification of reference gene primers provided the estimated nucleated cell counts. Only in-frame clones appear in the TCRdb table, and some are missing; sequencing was by immunoSEQ multiplex PCR. V and J calls and clone size follow that table, whereas D and trimming were derived from the DNA. This repertoire shows about 160,000 clones, over 75% found once; its top ten account for about 6.6%. Participants spanned ages about 18 to 95 years and resided in some 22 US areas. The TCR was taken from a woman in her 50s who had recovered from COVID-19. Sequencing was done on a sample of PBMCs or T cells enriched from blood (not recorded which).

CDR3 sequence reads: CASSQQGLNLFF. DNA of the CDR3: TGTGCCAGCAGCCAACAGGGTTTGAACCTGTTTTTT. V is TRBV12-3 or TRBV12-4 and J is TRBJ1-4, with D perhaps matching TRBD1 (6 bases). Trimming took 6 bases from V and 14 from J, leaving 16 bases between them. CDR3 length equals 12 residues.